A single sample gave rise to the 25 T cell receptor beta chains below, sequenced in a study of cytomegalovirus exposure and HLA in healthy donors. PCR involved 60 Vbeta and 13 Jbeta primers. Measured with immunoSEQ multiplex PCR; TCRdb has only the in-frame clones, and not every one. This table has roughly 200,000 clones, 75% to 90% appearing once. The material sequenced was PBMCs. Source of these receptors: a woman aged 25 to 39 in good health and CMV-seronegative.

The chain recombines TRBV9 with TRBJ1-1; D not resolved. CDR1 is SGDLS and CDR2 is YYNGEE in the germline V gene. The length of the CDR3 is 15 residues. The V end lost 0 bases, the J end lost 1 base, and 10 bases lay between the germline ends. CDR3: CASSVAPQQNTEAFF. For the CDR3, the DNA is TGTGCCAGCAGCGTAGCACCACAGCAGAACACTGAAGCTTTCTTT.

This clone was seen only a few times. The rearrangement joins TRBV7-2 to TRBJ2-2; 8 nucleotides align to TRBD2. Looked up from germline, CDR1 is SGHTA and CDR2 is FQGNSA. Germline trimming cut 5 bases from V and 4 bases from J; bases unmatched to any gene: 9. This CDR3 has 16 amino acids. CDR3 nucleotides: TGTGCCAGCAGCCTTTTCTCGGGGGGGGTCACCGGGGAGCTGTTTTTT. Amino acid sequence: CASSLFSGGVTGELFF.

The chain has TRBV6-5 and TRBJ2-7; the match to TRBD1 covers 7 bases. The length of the CDR3 is 14 residues. The germline V gene encodes CDR1 MNHEY and CDR2 SVGAGI. The V gene end was trimmed by 5 bases and the J gene end by 2 bases; junction bases not matched to a gene: 6. This chain's CDR3 is CASSGQANPYEQYF. The CDR3 DNA reads as TGTGCCAGCAGTGGACAGGCTAATCCCTACGAGCAGTACTTC.

The rearrangement links TRBV5-8 to TRBJ2-1; 8 bases agree with TRBD1. CDR3 length: 16 residues. CDR1 is SGHTS, CDR2 YDEGEE, per germline. V was pared by 2 bases and J by 1 base, with 5 bases of the junction left unmatched. The CDR3 bases are TGTGCCAGCAGCTTCTACCGGGACAGGTCCTACAATGAGCAGTTCTTC. It translates to CASSFYRDRSYNEQFF.

The V gene is TRBV6-4, the J gene TRBJ1-6, with D possibly matching TRBD1 (6 bases). Germline assignment: CDR1 MRHNA and CDR2 SNTAGT. The CDR3 extends over 15 amino acids. The V end lost 6 bases, the J end lost 9 bases, and 18 bases lay between the germline ends. The CDR3 nucleotides are TGTGCCAGCAGCCTAATCGGGACAATAGGTTCACCCCTCCACTTT. Translation gives CASSLIGTIGSPLHF.

This chain joins TRBV11-2 and TRBJ1-2, with D uncertain. Germline CDR1 SGHAT, CDR2 FQNNGV. V lost 5 bases to trimming and J lost 4 bases, with 8 bases between them. This CDR3 contains 12 residues. CDR3 nucleotide sequence: TGTGCCAGCAGCCAGGTGGGCTATGGCTACACCTTC. The encoded protein is CASSQVGYGYTF. The whole variable domain, remainder taken from reference TRBV11-2 and TRBJ1-2, is EAGVAQSPRYKIIEKRQSVAFWCNPISGHATLYWYQQILGQGPKLLIQFQNNGVVDDSQLPKDRFSAERLKGVDSTLKIQPAKLEDSAVYLCASSQVGYGYTFGSGTRLTVV.

This chain connects TRBV6-1 to TRBJ2-6, with a tentative D call TRBD1 (6 bases). V lost 5 bases to trimming and J lost 4 bases, with 9 bases between them. This CDR3 is 14 amino acids long. Germline V lookup: CDR1 MNHNS, CDR2 SASEGT. CDR3 nucleotides: TGTGCCAGCAGTACAGGGTCCGGGGCCAACGTCCTGACTTTC. It translates to CASSTGSGANVLTF.

The chain links TRBV19 to TRBJ2-2; 7 bases agree with TRBD1. This CDR3 has 13 residues. The V and J ends lost 5 bases and 6 bases, in that order; junction bases with no gene match: 3. Germline loops: CDR1 LNHDA, CDR2 SQIVND (reference sequence). The DNA for the CDR3 is TGTGCCAGTAGTGCGACAGGGCCCGGGGAGCTGTTTTTT. Translated: CASSATGPGELFF.

The chain uses TRBV6-5 and TRBJ2-2, with 7 bases identical to TRBD1. This CDR3 spans 15 amino acids. Germline-derived CDR1 and CDR2 are MNHEY and SVGAGI. The trim removed 6 bases at V and 6 bases at J, leaving 10 bases unmatched. The CDR3 region is CASSIRGFRPGELFF. The CDR3 DNA is TGTGCCAGCAGCATCAGGGGGTTCCGACCCGGGGAGCTGTTTTTT.

The V gene is TRBV20-1, the J gene TRBJ1-5; D remains unclear. Between the trimmed V and J ends, which lost 6 bases and 7 bases, there was a span of 4 bases. The CDR3 sequence is 9 residues long. Germline V gene data show CDR1 as DFQATT and CDR2 as SNEGSKA (reference sequence). The DNA of the CDR3 is TGCAGTGCGGGCCAGCCCCAGCATTTT. The encoded protein is CSAGQPQHF.

The chain employs TRBV19 and TRBJ1-2; D is unclear. The CDR3 is 13 amino acids. V lost 2 bases and J 6 bases, leaving 10 bases between the germline ends. Germline CDR1 is LNHDA and CDR2 is SQIVND (reference sequence). The CDR3 protein is CASSIWAMNGYTF. CDR3 nucleotide sequence: TGTGCCAGTAGTATATGGGCAATGAATGGCTACACCTTC.

CDR3 DNA sequence: TGCGCCAGCAGCTTGGGGCAGGGAACCTTCTTC. Translation: CASSLGQGTFF. V gene TRBV5-1 combines with J gene TRBJ2-1; D might be TRBD1 (5 bases). V was trimmed by 0 bases and J by 16 bases, leaving 11 bases between them. Per germline, CDR1 SGHRS and CDR2 YFSETQ. The CDR3 consists of 11 residues. The full variable domain, in which reference TRBV5-1 and TRBJ2-1 provide the parts outside the CDR3, is KAGVTQTPRYLIKTRGQQVTLSCSPISGHRSVSWYQQTPGQGLQFLFEYFSETQRNKGNFPGRFSGRQFSNSRSEMNVSTLELGDSALYLCASSLGQGTFFGPGTRLTVL.

This clone came up once. The V gene is TRBV7-6, the J gene TRBJ1-4; 8 bases map to TRBD1. The CDR3 loop spans 18 amino acids. Germline V gene data show CDR1 as SGHVS and CDR2 as FNYEAQ. V was pared by 1 base and J by 6 bases, with 13 bases of the junction left unmatched. CDR3 nucleotide sequence: TGTGCCAGCAGCTTAGAAGGGTCAGGGGGCAGATCGGATGAAAAACTGTTTTTT. Protein product: CASSLEGSGGRSDEKLFF.

The chain couples TRBV5-6 to TRBJ1-1, with 11 nucleotides matching TRBD1. CDR1 and CDR2 (germline): SGHDT, YYEEEE. V lost 3 bases to trimming and J lost 4 bases; unmatched junction nucleotides: 11. The CDR3 is made up of 17 amino acids. CDR3 amino acids: CASSSTISGTGGTEAFF. The DNA of the CDR3 is TGTGCCAGCAGCTCGACTATTTCCGGGACAGGGGGCACTGAAGCTTTCTTT.

The chain recombines TRBV5-5 with TRBJ1-2, with a weak D call TRBD1 (5 bases). Trimming removed 4 bases from V and 8 bases from J, with 12 bases in between. Germline CDR1 and CDR2: SGHKS and YYEKEE (reference sequence). This CDR3 comprises 12 residues. CDR3 amino acids: CASSGAGQGYTF. CDR3 DNA sequence: TGTGCCAGCAGCGGAGCGGGGCAGGGCTACACCTTC.

The chain employs TRBV5-1 and TRBJ2-5, with D maybe TRBD2 (6 bases). V lost 4 bases to trimming and J lost 2 bases, with 27 bases between them. The CDR3 loop spans 19 amino acids. CDR1 and CDR2 (germline): SGHRS, YFSETQ. Here the CDR3 DNA reads TGCGCCAGCAGCCCGAGTTCAACGGGAGCGCGCTTAATTCAAGAGACCCAGTACTTC. This sequence encodes CASSPSSTGARLIQETQYF.

The rearrangement uses TRBV28 and TRBJ2-1; D may be TRBD1 (5 bases). Trimming shortened V by 7 bases and J by 6 bases, and 13 bases separated the two germline ends. Germline V gives CDR1 MDHEN, CDR2 SYDVKM. The CDR3 is 13 residues long. The CDR3 DNA reads as TGTGCCAGCACGGCCTTCCAGGGCAATGAGCAGTTCTTC. As protein: CASTAFQGNEQFF.

V and J are TRBV30 and TRBJ2-5, with D tentatively TRBD1 (5 bases). V gave up 0 bases and J gave up 9 bases, with 17 bases separating them. The CDR3 is made up of 14 amino acids. Germline values: CDR1 GTSNPN, CDR2 SVGIG (reference sequence). CDR3 region: CAWSVASREGPQYF. The CDR3 nucleotides read TGTGCCTGGAGTGTAGCGTCCAGGGAAGGGCCCCAGTACTTC.

This clone was counted between two and nine times. The chain joins TRBV4-1 to TRBJ2-5; D is possibly TRBD2 (6 bases). The ends were cut back, 8 bases at V and 7 bases at J, with 20 bases in the middle. In germline, CDR1 is MGHRA, CDR2 YSYEKL. The CDR3 has 14 residues. CDR3 region: CASRREIGTTTQYF. CDR3 coding DNA: TGCGCCAGCCGGCGGGAAATAGGCACGACGACCCAGTACTTC.

This clone has only one observation. V and J are TRBV2 and TRBJ2-7; no definite D call. The CDR3 totals 11 residues. With 8 bases removed from V and 6 bases from J, the gap between germline ends came to 11 bases. CDR1 and CDR2 (germline): SNHLY, FYNNEI. CDR3 protein: CASATTSEQYF. The CDR3 DNA follows: TGTGCCAGCGCCACGACATCCGAGCAGTACTTC.

This clone was detected only a few times. This chain links TRBV6-5 with TRBJ1-2, with 7 bases identical to TRBD1. Germline V gene lookup returns CDR1 MNHEY and CDR2 SVGAGI. V lost 6 bases and J lost 4; bases outside the gene matches: 11. This CDR3 region has 15 residues. The CDR3 protein is CASRHAGTELYGYTF. DNA for the CDR3: TGTGCCAGCAGGCACGCCGGGACAGAGCTCTATGGCTACACCTTC.

The chain links TRBV28 to TRBJ2-2, with D perhaps matching TRBD2 (7 bases). The V gene lost 6 bases and the J gene lost 5 bases, with 16 bases spanning the gap. This CDR3 has 15 residues. The germline V gene encodes CDR1 MDHEN and CDR2 SYDVKM. CDR3 in amino acids: CASRRGGDATGELFF. CDR3 nucleotide sequence: TGTGCCAGCAGGAGGGGGGGGGATGCAACCGGGGAGCTGTTTTTT.

The gene calls are TRBV7-8 and TRBJ1-2; a possible D gene is TRBD1 (5 bases). The V and J ends lost 4 bases and 7 bases respectively, with 19 bases between them. Germline loops: CDR1 SGHVS, CDR2 FQNEAQ. The CDR3 length is 15 residues. In DNA, the CDR3 is TGTGCCAGCAGCTCCCAGGGTCCTTTTGGTTTTGGCTACACCTTC. Amino acid sequence: CASSSQGPFGFGYTF.

This chain joins TRBV7-9 and TRBJ2-1; possibly TRBD2 for D (6 bases). Germline loops: CDR1 SEHNR, CDR2 FQNEAQ (reference sequence). V lost 1 base to trimming and J lost 0 bases, with 10 bases between them. CDR3 length equals 16 residues. CDR3 bases: TGTGCCAGCAGCTTAGGTGCGGGGAGCTCCTACAATGAGCAGTTCTTC. This gives the protein CASSLGAGSSYNEQFF.

The chain couples TRBV6-5 to TRBJ2-2; 7 bases align to TRBD1. The CDR3 runs to 14 residues. The junction had 5 bases not matched to a gene; V was cut back by 6 bases and J by 4 bases. The germline V gene has CDR1 MNHEY and CDR2 SVGAGI. CDR3 in amino acids: CASRQGITTGELFF. DNA for the CDR3: TGTGCCAGCAGACAGGGGATAACCACCGGGGAGCTGTTTTTT.